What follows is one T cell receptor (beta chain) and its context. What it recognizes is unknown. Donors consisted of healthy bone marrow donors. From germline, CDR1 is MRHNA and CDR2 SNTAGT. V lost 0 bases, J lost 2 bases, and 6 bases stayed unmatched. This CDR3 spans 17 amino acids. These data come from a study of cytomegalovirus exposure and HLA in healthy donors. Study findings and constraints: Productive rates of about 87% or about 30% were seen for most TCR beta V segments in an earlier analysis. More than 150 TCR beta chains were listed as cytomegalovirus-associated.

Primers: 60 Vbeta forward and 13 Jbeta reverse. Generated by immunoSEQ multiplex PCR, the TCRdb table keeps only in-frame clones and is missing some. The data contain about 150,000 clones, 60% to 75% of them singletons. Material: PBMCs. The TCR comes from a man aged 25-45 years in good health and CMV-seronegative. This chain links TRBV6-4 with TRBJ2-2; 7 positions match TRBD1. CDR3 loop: CASSDSHQGDNTGELFF. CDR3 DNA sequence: TGTGCCAGCAGTGACTCGCACCAGGGGGATAACACCGGGGAGCTGTTTTTT.